The source of this TCR beta chain is a study of OX40 agonist ivuxolimab in advanced cancers. Looking at the study overall: An agonistic anti-OX40 (CD134) antibody, ivuxolimab, was used to treat the patients. General study results and limits: On average, CD8+ T cells had more expanded clones than CD4+.

The table came from immunoSEQ multiplex PCR; TCRdb's copy has only in-frame clones and leaves some out. The repertoire holds some 17,000 clones, 85% to 90% seen once, with 65% to 75% in the top ten. Worth noting for this clone: What it recognizes is unknown.

CDR1 and CDR2 (germline): MNHEY, SVGAGI. The germline V and J ends were trimmed by 6 bases and 5 bases, with 13 bases remaining between them. This CDR3 has 14 residues. This chain joins TRBV6-5 and TRBJ2-2; D possibly matches TRBD1 or TRBD2 (7 bases each). The sequence was obtained from an adult with an advanced solid tumor such as melanoma, head and neck, liver or kidney cancer. This sample comprised CD4+ or CD8+ T cells sorted from blood, obtained in a trial of the OX40 agonist ivuxolimab. The CDR3 protein is CASRGGGETGELFF. The CDR3 DNA is TGTGCCAGCAGGGGAGGGGGCGAAACCGGGGAGCTGTTTTTT.